The 8 T cell receptor beta chains reported below all come from one sample, sequenced in a study of blood T cell repertoires in COVID-19. Clones were sequenced by immunoSEQ multiplex PCR, and TCRdb holds only the in-frame ones, with some missing. The profile shows roughly 200,000 clones, approximately 87% of them singletons. Sequencing was carried out using peripheral blood. These receptors were collected from a person between 70 and 80 years old with COVID-19, enrolled during active disease.

The chain uses TRBV6-2 or TRBV6-3 and TRBJ1-1, with D possibly TRBD1 on 6 matching bases. The germline V gene encodes CDR1 MNHEY and CDR2 SVGEGT. CDR3 length: 12 amino acids. V was clipped by 5 bases and J by 11 bases, with 15 bases between them. CDR3 sequence (DNA): TGTGCCAGCAGTCCACAGGGAAGCAGCGCTTTCTTT. It codes for CASSPQGSSAFF.

The chain has TRBV11-1 and TRBJ2-5, with TRBD1 matching 8 bases. V gave up 6 bases and J gave up 2 bases; unmatched junction bases: 8. CDR3 length equals 15 residues. Germline-derived CDR1 and CDR2 are SGHAT and FQDESV (reference sequence). The CDR3 DNA is TGTGCCAGCAGGGAAGGGACAGGACCTCAAGAGACCCAGTACTTC. Residues: CASREGTGPQETQYF.

The chain is built from TRBV5-8 and TRBJ2-7, with D perhaps matching TRBD2 (5 bases). Germline CDR1 and CDR2: SGHTS and YDEGEE. The CDR3 contains 14 residues. V shed 0 bases and J shed 2 bases, with 9 bases lying between them. The CDR3 nucleotides read TGTGCCAGCAGCTTGGAGGCCGGGGCCTACGAGCAGTACTTC. Translated: CASSLEAGAYEQYF. Full variable domain (rest looked up from reference TRBV5-8 and TRBJ2-7): EAGVTQSPTHLIKTRGQQATLRCSPISGHTSVYWYQQALGLGLQFLLWYDEGEERNRGNFPPRFSGRQFPNYSSELNVNALELEDSALYLCASSLEAGAYEQYFGPGTRLTVT.

This sequence joins TRBV11-2 and TRBJ1-1, with 8 nucleotides matching TRBD1. Germline CDR1 is SGHAT and CDR2 is FQNNGV. With 6 bases clipped from V and 6 bases from J, the junction kept 12 bases outside the gene matches. The CDR3 is 15 amino acids. Here the CDR3 DNA reads TGTGCCAGCAGAGGGGGAACAGGGGGAAGCCCTGAAGCTTTCTTT. Translated: CASRGGTGGSPEAFF.

Here the CDR3 DNA reads TGTGCCAGCAGGGAGAACAGGGGACTGACGGGTGAGCAGTACTTC. The encoded protein is CASRENRGLTGEQYF. The chain employs TRBV7-2 and TRBJ2-7, with D tentatively TRBD1 (7 bases). The V and J ends lost 6 bases and 7 bases respectively, with 22 bases between them. CDR1 is SGHTA and CDR2 is FQGNSA in the germline V gene. The CDR3 runs to 15 residues. Complete variable domain (other parts from reference TRBV7-2 and TRBJ2-7): GAGVSQSPSNKVTEKGKDVELRCDPISGHTALYWYRQSLGQGLEFLIYFQGNSAPDKSGLPSDRFSAERTGGSVSTLTIQRTQQEDSAVYLCASRENRGLTGEQYFGPGTRLTVT.

The chain is built from TRBV24-1 and TRBJ1-5, with D possibly matching TRBD1 (6 bases). The V gene lost 9 bases and the J gene lost 6 bases, with 17 bases spanning the gap. The CDR3 totals 14 residues. CDR1 is KGHDR, CDR2 SFDVKD, per germline. The CDR3 is CATSSPGAGQPQHF. CDR3 coding DNA: TGTGCCACCTCTTCTCCAGGGGCTGGTCAGCCCCAGCATTTT.

The V and J genes are TRBV11-1 and TRBJ2-1; D not certain. Trimming took 1 base from V and 8 from J, leaving 6 bases between them. The germline gives CDR1 SGHAT, CDR2 FQDESV (reference sequence). The CDR3 spans 12 residues. CDR3 region: CASSLVSDEQFF. The CDR3 DNA follows: TGTGCCAGCAGCTTAGTTTCGGATGAGCAGTTCTTC.

V is TRBV5-4 and J is TRBJ2-7, with a possible D match to TRBD2 (6 bases). The length of the CDR3 is 14 residues. The germline gives CDR1 SGHNT, CDR2 YYREEE (reference sequence). V shed 4 bases and J shed 7 bases, with 18 bases lying between them. CDR3 nucleotides: TGTGCCAGCAGCATTACGGGGGTTCCAGGAGAGCAGTACTTC. The encoded protein is CASSITGVPGEQYF. Using reference TRBV5-4 and TRBJ2-7 for the parts outside the CDR3, the full variable domain is ETGVTQSPTHLIKTRGQQVTLRCSSQSGHNTVSWYQQALGQGPQFIFQYYREEENGRGNFPPRFSGLQFPNYSSELNVNALELDDSALYLCASSITGVPGEQYFGPGTRLTVT.